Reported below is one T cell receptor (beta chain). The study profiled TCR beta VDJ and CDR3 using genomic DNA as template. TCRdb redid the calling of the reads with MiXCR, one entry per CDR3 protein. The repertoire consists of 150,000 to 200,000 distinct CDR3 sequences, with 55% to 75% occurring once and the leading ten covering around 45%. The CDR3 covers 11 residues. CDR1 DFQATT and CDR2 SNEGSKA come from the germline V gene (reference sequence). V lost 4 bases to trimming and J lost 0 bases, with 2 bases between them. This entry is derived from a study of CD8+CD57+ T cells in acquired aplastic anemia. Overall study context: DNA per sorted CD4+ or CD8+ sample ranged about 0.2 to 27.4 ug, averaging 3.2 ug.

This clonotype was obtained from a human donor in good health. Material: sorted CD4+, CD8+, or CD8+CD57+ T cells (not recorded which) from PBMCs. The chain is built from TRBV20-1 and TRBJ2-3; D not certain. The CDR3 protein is CSATSTDTQYF. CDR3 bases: TGCAGTGCTACGAGCACAGATACGCAGTATTTT.